This entry is about one TCR beta chain. What it recognizes is unknown. The source of the sample is a study of cytotoxic CD8 clonotypes in ibrutinib-treated CLL. Study-wide background: Investigators reported some 25 partial and 2 complete responses; after median 68 months, approximately 15 patients remained remitted and about 12 progressed.

CDR3 length equals 16 residues. Germline CDR1 and CDR2: SQVTM and ANQGSEA. V lost 0 bases to trimming and J lost 4 bases; unmatched junction nucleotides: 7. The study, taken as a whole, reports: In sustained-remission versus progressing patients, sampling times differed.

Genomic DNA (around 2 micrograms) was obtained from cryopreserved PBMCs for construction of TCR beta libraries. Method: immunoSEQ multiplex PCR; TCRdb's copy keeps in-frame clones and lacks some. The sample shows 20,000 to 25,000 clones, over 55% of them seen only once. This sample comprised PBMCs, obtained after 12 months of ibrutinib treatment. This receptor was identified in a human donor with chronic lymphocytic leukemia. The J gene is TRBJ2-3, the V gene TRBV29-1; 10 nucleotides align to TRBD1. In nucleotides, the CDR3 is TGCAGCGTTGAAGACCCGCGACAGGGGGCCGCAGATACGCAGTATTTT. Its translation: CSVEDPRQGAADTQYF.